The 20 T cell receptor beta chains reported below all come from one sample, sequenced in a study of shared clonotypes between healthy human individuals. TCRdb keeps only in-frame clones here, not all; method: immunoSEQ multiplex PCR. Among around 2.1 million clones listed, roughly 91% were seen once. Naive CD8 populations comprised CD45RO-negative cells positively selected for CCR7, excluding terminally differentiated effector memory CD45RA+ cells. The sample consisted of naive CD8+ T cells from PBMCs. Receptors originate from a man younger than 30 in good health. Some clones in this sample may be carry-over from other donors' samples.

This chain links TRBV28 with TRBJ2-1; the D call may be TRBD1 or TRBD2 (5 bases each). With 7 bases removed from V and 5 bases from J, the gap between germline ends came to 15 bases. Germline V lookup: CDR1 MDHEN, CDR2 SYDVKM. CDR3 size: 14 residues. The CDR3: CASTPGTANNEQFF. In DNA, the CDR3 is TGTGCCAGCACTCCGGGGACGGCGAACAATGAGCAGTTCTTC. Based on the CDR3 plus reference TRBV28 and TRBJ2-1, the full variable domain is DVKVTQSSRYLVKRTGEKVFLECVQDMDHENMFWYRQDPGLGLRLIYFSYDVKMKEKGDIPEGYSVSREKKERFSLILESASTNQTSMYLCASTPGTANNEQFFGPGTRLTVL.

The chain carries TRBV7-9 and TRBJ2-1; D is unresolved. This CDR3 has 13 amino acids. CDR1 SEHNR and CDR2 FQNEAQ come from the germline V gene (reference sequence). The germline V and J ends were trimmed by 1 base and 12 bases, with 13 bases remaining between them. CDR3 region: CASSLVHGDRQFF. The CDR3 bases are TGTGCCAGCAGCTTAGTTCATGGAGATCGGCAGTTCTTC.

This chain uses TRBV5-1 with TRBJ2-1, with D perhaps TRBD1 or TRBD2 (6 bases each). Germline CDR1 is SGHRS and CDR2 is YFSETQ. The CDR3 runs to 18 residues. The ends were cut back, 4 bases at V and 0 bases at J, with 20 bases in the middle. CDR3 in DNA: TGCGCCAGCAGCGGGGACACGGGGGCTACGAGCTCCTACAATGAGCAGTTCTTC. Translated: CASSGDTGATSSYNEQFF.

The table lists this clone with a count of one. The chain combines TRBV4-1 with TRBJ1-2, with 8 bases identical to TRBD1. The V gene's germline CDR1 is MGHRA and CDR2 YSYEKL. With V trimmed by 4 bases and J by 2 bases, 12 bases remained unmatched. This CDR3 region has 17 residues. CDR3 region: CASSLTDRVKTNYGYTF. CDR3 coding DNA: TGCGCCAGCAGCCTTACGGACAGGGTTAAAACGAACTATGGCTACACCTTC.

V is TRBV28 and J is TRBJ2-7; 7 bases align to TRBD1. The CDR3 sequence is 18 residues long. Germline-derived CDR1 and CDR2 are MDHEN and SYDVKM. J was trimmed by 6 bases and V by 4 bases; bases with no gene match: 21. The CDR3, as DNA: TGTGCCAGCAGTTCCTCCATTGTCAACAGGGGAAGAGTAATCGAGCAGTACTTC. Translating it yields CASSSSIVNRGRVIEQYF.

The rearrangement joins TRBV28 to TRBJ1-2, with 10 bases lining up with TRBD1. Germline V lookup: CDR1 MDHEN, CDR2 SYDVKM. Trimming at V came to 8 bases and at J to 4 bases, leaving 7 bases not matched to a gene. The length of the CDR3 is 14 residues. The CDR3 DNA is TGTGCCAGCTCCAGGGACAGGGGACCCTATGGCTACACCTTC. Translating it yields CASSRDRGPYGYTF.

The chain carries TRBV4-1 and TRBJ1-2; D perhaps matches TRBD1 (6 bases). Germline V CDR1 and CDR2: MGHRA, YSYEKL. V lost 2 bases to trimming and J lost 4 bases, with 20 bases between them. CDR3 length equals 17 residues. The CDR3 is CASSQWGGPRVPYGYTF. The CDR3 DNA sequence: TGCGCCAGCAGCCAATGGGGGGGGCCTCGGGTCCCCTATGGCTACACCTTC.

The gene calls are TRBV6-5 and TRBJ2-2, with D unresolved. The germline V gene has CDR1 MNHEY and CDR2 SVGAGI. This CDR3 is built from 13 residues. Trimming pared 7 bases from V and 6 bases from J, leaving 12 bases between. The CDR3 sequence is CASTYVGSGELFF. CDR3 nucleotide sequence: TGTGCCAGCACCTACGTGGGATCCGGGGAGCTGTTTTTT.

The gene calls are TRBV9 and TRBJ2-1, with a possible D match to TRBD2 (6 bases). CDR1 and CDR2 (germline): SGDLS, YYNGEE. V was clipped by 0 bases and J by 8 bases, with 9 bases between them. The CDR3 loop spans 13 amino acids. CDR3 in DNA: TGTGCCAGCAGCGTAGGCGGGAAGGATGAGCAGTTCTTC. The encoded protein is CASSVGGKDEQFF.

To note about this clone: Other nucleotide sequences from this sample produce the same CDR3. V usage is TRBV9 and J usage is TRBJ1-1; D gene unclear. This CDR3 comprises 14 residues. V was clipped by 3 bases and J by 0 bases, with 9 bases between them. The germline CDR1 and CDR2 sequences are SGDLS and YYNGEE. Here the CDR3 DNA reads TGTGCCAGCAGCGCCGGACGGCTGAACACTGAAGCTTTCTTT. Encoded protein: CASSAGRLNTEAFF.

The genes are TRBV11-2 and TRBJ2-5; 8 bases map to TRBD1. Gene TRBJ2-7 matches the end of the DNA better, so the J call may be wrong. The V gene's germline CDR1 is SGHAT and CDR2 FQNNGV. The CDR3 loop spans 16 amino acids. CDR3 protein: CASSLAVLQGAYEQYF. Here the CDR3 DNA reads TGTGCCAGCAGCTTAGCAGTCCTACAGGGGGCCTACGAGCAGTACTTC.

The CDR3 DNA reads as TGTGCCAGCAGTTGGTCCCGGGCGGAAAGACGCACAGATACGCAGTATTTT. Translation: CASSWSRAERRTDTQYF. This chain links TRBV2 with TRBJ2-3; D unresolved. The germline V gene has CDR1 SNHLY and CDR2 FYNNEI. This CDR3 region has 17 residues. V lost 5 bases and J lost 1, with 19 bases in between.

This chain links TRBV5-1 with TRBJ2-7, with 10 bases lining up with TRBD2. Germline V gene data show CDR1 as SGHRS and CDR2 as YFSETQ. The V gene end was trimmed by 2 bases and the J gene end by 3 bases; junction bases not matched to a gene: 2. This CDR3 contains 14 residues. CDR3 in amino acids: CASSFWTSGYEQYF. The CDR3 nucleotides read TGCGCCAGCAGCTTTTGGACTAGCGGCTACGAGCAGTACTTC.

The chain has TRBV28 and TRBJ1-1, with D hard to call. From germline, CDR1 is MDHEN and CDR2 SYDVKM. V dropped 3 bases and J dropped 6 bases, with 11 bases sitting between them. This CDR3 is 13 amino acids long. The CDR3 DNA follows: TGTGCCAGCAGTTTCAGTCCCTACGCTGAAGCTTTCTTT. Residues: CASSFSPYAEAFF.

The rearrangement joins TRBV7-6 to TRBJ2-3; 9 nucleotides match TRBD2. Unmatched junction bases numbered 6, after V lost 3 bases and J lost 2 bases. The CDR3 loop spans 16 amino acids. The V gene's germline CDR1 is SGHVS and CDR2 FNYEAQ. Here the CDR3 DNA reads TGTGCCAGCAGCTTGTGGCGGGAGGGCCCCACAGATACGCAGTATTTT. This translates into CASSLWREGPTDTQYF.

V is TRBV5-4 and J is TRBJ2-1, with D possibly being TRBD2 (7 bases). Germline CDR1 and CDR2: SGHNT and YYREEE (reference sequence). Trimming stripped 2 bases from V and 8 bases from J, with 20 bases between. The CDR3 covers 16 residues. CDR3 in amino acids: CASSLGVGGGSDEQFF. The CDR3 coding sequence is TGTGCCAGCAGCTTAGGAGTCGGGGGCGGGAGCGATGAGCAGTTCTTC. The entire variable domain, with the rest obtained from reference TRBV5-4 and TRBJ2-1, is as follows: ETGVTQSPTHLIKTRGQQVTLRCSSQSGHNTVSWYQQALGQGPQFIFQYYREEENGRGNFPPRFSGLQFPNYSSELNVNALELDDSALYLCASSLGVGGGSDEQFFGPGTRLTVL.

The gene calls are TRBV9 and TRBJ1-4; 8 bases map to TRBD1. Per the germline V gene, CDR1 is SGDLS and CDR2 is YYNGEE. This CDR3 is built from 16 residues. J lost 3 bases, V lost 4 bases, and 8 bases had no gene match. DNA for the CDR3: TGTGCCAGCAGCCCTCAGGGGGCAGGCGCTAATGAAAAACTGTTTTTT. It specifies CASSPQGAGANEKLFF.

The chain is built from TRBV7-9 and TRBJ2-5, with 8 bases matching TRBD2. This CDR3 comprises 17 residues. The junction had 21 bases not matched to a gene; V was cut back by 5 bases and J by 10 bases. Germline V lookup: CDR1 SEHNR, CDR2 FQNEAQ (reference sequence). This chain's CDR3 is CASSPRGGGRFGGDQYF. CDR3 nucleotide sequence: TGTGCCAGCAGCCCCCGCGGGGGCGGGAGGTTCGGGGGGGACCAGTACTTC.

The chain joins TRBV12-5 to TRBJ2-1; D is possibly TRBD1 (5 bases). CDR1 LGHNT and CDR2 FRNRAP come from the germline V gene. The CDR3 runs to 12 residues. Trimming left V 6 bases short and J 9 bases short, with 12 bases between. CDR3 DNA: TGTGCTAGTGGCGGACAAGCAACTGAGCAGTTCTTC. It yields the protein CASGGQATEQFF.

This chain links TRBV9 with TRBJ2-1; D may be TRBD1 (5 bases). Germline loops: CDR1 SGDLS, CDR2 YYNGEE. The V end lost 0 bases, the J end lost 5 bases, and 9 bases lay between the germline ends. The CDR3 loop spans 14 amino acids. CDR3 DNA sequence: TGTGCCAGCAGCGTAGGGACATCTAACAATGAGCAGTTCTTC. Its translation: CASSVGTSNNEQFF. Drawing the rest from reference TRBV9 and TRBJ2-1, the complete variable domain is DSGVTQTPKHLITATGQRVTLRCSPRSGDLSVYWYQQSLDQGLQFLIQYYNGEERAKGNILERFSAQQFPDLHSELNLSSLELGDSALYFCASSVGTSNNEQFFGPGTRLTVL.